These T cell receptor beta chains were read from a single sample in a study of blood T cell repertoires in COVID-19. Assay: immunoSEQ multiplex PCR; the TCRdb copy retains only in-frame clones and omits some. The sample has 350,000 to 500,000 clones, 85% to 90% seen once. The source material was peripheral blood. These receptors all stem from a man between 18 and 29 years old with COVID-19, enrolled during active disease. Both conserved end residues are part of each CDR3. The D gene is left open where the match is weak.

v_gene | d_gene | CDR3aa
TRBV27 | NA | CASRTLTGWTNYGYTF
TRBV19 | NA | CASHPQGQNIQYF
TRBV19 | TRBD2 | CASIQAGGLEGEQFF
TRBV18 | NA | CASSPPGGRLAKNIQYF
TRBV6-5 | TRBD1 | CASTDTGGDEKLFF
TRBV7-2 | TRBD2 | CASSPLLTSGSFTDTQYF
TRBV4-1 | TRBD1 | CASSQGQGAEDEQFF
TRBV4-1 | TRBD2 | CASSQDGSGGVNEQFF
TRBV18 | NA | CASSPTYPNEKLFF
TRBV5-1 | TRBD1 | CASSRDRGFEQFF
TRBV6-1 | TRBD1 | CASSELGTGPYNEQFF
TRBV6-5 | TRBD1 | CASRTGGGNTIYF
TRBV10-3 | TRBD1 | CAIRGTGQGYEQYF